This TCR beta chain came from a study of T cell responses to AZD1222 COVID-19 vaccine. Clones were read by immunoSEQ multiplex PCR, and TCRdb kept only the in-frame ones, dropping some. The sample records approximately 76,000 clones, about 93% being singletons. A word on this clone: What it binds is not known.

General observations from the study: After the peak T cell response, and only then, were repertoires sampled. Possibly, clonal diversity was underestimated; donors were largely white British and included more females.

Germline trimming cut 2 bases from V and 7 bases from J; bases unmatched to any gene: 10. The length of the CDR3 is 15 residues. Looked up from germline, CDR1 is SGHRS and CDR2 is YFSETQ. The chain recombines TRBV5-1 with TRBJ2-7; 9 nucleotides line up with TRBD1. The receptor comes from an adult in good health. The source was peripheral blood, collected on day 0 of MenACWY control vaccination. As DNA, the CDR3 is TGCGCCAGCAGCTTTGGGGACAGGGTTTCCGGGGAGCAGTACTTC. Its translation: CASSFGDRVSGEQYF.